This is a list of T cell receptor beta chains from one sample in a study of T cell responses to AZD1222 COVID-19 vaccine. Clones were read by immunoSEQ multiplex PCR, and TCRdb kept only the in-frame ones, dropping some. The sample holds fewer than 150,000 clones, roughly 93% seen once. The sequencing used peripheral blood, collected on day 0 of AZD1222 vaccination. These receptors were taken from an adult in good health. CDR3s include the opening cysteine and the closing phenylalanine or tryptophan. A D gene is named only where the DNA matches it firmly. For some rows the clone size is stated as once, few or many, or as a class when expanded; others skip it.

NA	TRBV9	TRBJ2-1	NA	CASRRGGQQFF	TGTGCCAGCAGGAGAGGGGGGCAGCAGTTCTTC
NA	TRBV29-1	TRBJ1-1	NA	CSVVFRDMNTEAFF	TGCAGCGTTGTCTTTCGGGACATGAACACTGAAGCTTTCTTT
NA	TRBV11-2	TRBJ1-2	NA	CASTKLEGGDGYTF	TGTGCCAGCACCAAACTAGAGGGGGGCGATGGCTACACCTTC
once	TRBV19	TRBJ1-4	NA	CASLDGATNEKLFF	TGTGCCAGTTTGGACGGCGCAACTAATGAAAAACTGTTTTTT
NA	TRBV27	TRBJ2-7	TRBD1	CASSLGTGSEQYF	TGTGCCAGCAGTTTAGGGACAGGCAGCGAGCAGTACTTC
NA	TRBV14	TRBJ2-1	TRBD2	CASSQDWSSGAYNEQFF	TGTGCCAGCAGCCAAGATTGGTCTAGCGGAGCCTACAATGAGCAGTTCTTC
once	TRBV20-1	TRBJ1-5	NA	CSASAGYSNQPQHF	TGCAGTGCTAGTGCGGGGTATAGCAATCAGCCCCAGCATTTT
NA	TRBV18	TRBJ1-2	TRBD1	CASSPRGQGGYTF	TGTGCCAGCTCACCACGGGGACAGGGCGGCTACACCTTC
NA	TRBV18	TRBJ2-1	NA	CASSLRGLVYNEQFF	TGTGCCAGCTCACTACGAGGGCTAGTCTACAATGAGCAGTTCTTC
NA	TRBV6-5	TRBJ2-7	TRBD1	CASSPGQRYEQYF	TGTGCCAGCTCGCCGGGACAGCGCTACGAGCAGTACTTC
NA	TRBV7-2	TRBJ2-3	NA	CASSQNANTQYF	TGTGCCAGCAGCCAAAACGCGAATACGCAGTATTTT
NA	TRBV18	TRBJ2-5	TRBD1	CASSTTGARETQYF	TGTGCCAGCTCAACGACAGGGGCCCGGGAGACCCAGTACTTC
NA	TRBV5-1	TRBJ2-1	TRBD2	CASSLGTIYNEQFF	TGCGCCAGCAGCCTAGGGACTATCTACAATGAGCAGTTCTTC
NA	TRBV6-2/TRBV6-3	TRBJ1-1	TRBD1	CASSWDRGTEAFF	TGTGCCAGCAGTTGGGACAGGGGCACTGAAGCTTTCTTT
once	TRBV7-2	TRBJ2-1	TRBD1	CASSITGTGAYEQFF	TGTGCCAGCAGCATAACCGGGACAGGGGCGTATGAGCAGTTCTTC
NA	TRBV20-1	TRBJ1-2	TRBD1	CSASRGQAQTYGYTF	TGCAGTGCTAGTAGGGGACAGGCCCAGACCTATGGCTACACCTTC
NA	TRBV29-1	TRBJ1-1	NA	CSVEAWPGPPEAFF	TGCAGCGTTGAAGCCTGGCCAGGGCCCCCTGAAGCTTTCTTT
once	TRBV3-1/TRBV3-2	TRBJ2-1	TRBD2	CASSQDWGLAGGPGMAEQFF	TGTGCCAGCAGCCAAGATTGGGGACTAGCGGGAGGTCCCGGGATGGCTGAGCAGTTCTTC
NA	TRBV28	TRBJ1-4	NA	CASSSDIGEKLFF	TGTGCCAGCAGTTCAGACATTGGGGAAAAACTGTTTTTT
NA	TRBV18	TRBJ2-1	NA	CASSPPGDLYNEQFF	TGTGCCAGCTCACCACCTGGCGACCTATACAATGAGCAGTTCTTC
NA	TRBV19	TRBJ1-5	NA	CASSMARQGLQPQHF	TGTGCCAGTAGTATGGCCCGGCAGGGGCTACAGCCCCAGCATTTT
NA	TRBV28	TRBJ1-6	NA	CASSSHRPGNSPLHF	TGTGCCAGCAGTTCTCACCGACCGGGAAATTCACCCCTCCACTTT
NA	TRBV30	TRBJ1-2	NA	CAWRGGEGGYTF	TGTGCCTGGAGAGGGGGGGAGGGCGGCTACACCTTC
once	TRBV5-1	TRBJ2-1	NA	CASSSGVLGNNEQFF	TGCGCCAGCAGCTCTGGGGTCCTAGGGAACAATGAGCAGTTCTTC
NA	TRBV18	TRBJ1-4	NA	CASSPSAVSLNEKLFF	TGTGCCAGCTCACCGTCCGCGGTTTCCCTTAATGAAAAACTGTTTTTT
NA	TRBV25-1	TRBJ1-2	TRBD1	CASSETGTGTNYGYTF	TGTGCCAGCAGTGAAACCGGGACAGGGACTAACTATGGCTACACCTTC
NA	TRBV12-2	TRBJ2-5	NA	CASRLGWTSGQETQYF	TGTGCAAGTCGCTTAGGGTGGACTAGCGGGCAAGAGACCCAGTACTTC
NA	TRBV3-1/TRBV3-2	TRBJ1-1	TRBD1	CASSRNRGGGTEAFF	TGTGCCAGCAGCCGGAACAGGGGCGGAGGGACTGAAGCTTTCTTT
NA	TRBV7-2	TRBJ1-1	NA	CASSLAGRTGAFF	TGTGCCAGCAGCTTAGCCGGACGGACGGGGGCTTTCTTT
NA	TRBV19	TRBJ1-6	NA	CASSGNSPLHF	TGTGCCAGTTCTGGGAATTCACCCCTCCACTTT
NA	TRBV10-3	TRBJ2-5	NA	CAISVMAGETQYF	TGTGCCATCAGTGTCATGGCGGGAGAGACCCAGTACTTC
NA	TRBV11-2	TRBJ1-2	TRBD1	CASSPSRDRAGYGYTF	TGTGCCAGCAGCCCCTCGCGGGACAGGGCCGGCTATGGCTACACCTTC
NA	TRBV28	TRBJ1-2	NA	CASSLDYGYTF	TGTGCCAGCAGTTTGGATTATGGCTACACCTTC
NA	TRBV6-6	TRBJ1-4	TRBD1	CASGRVQGVVGEKLFF	TGTGCCAGTGGCCGGGTACAGGGGGTGGTTGGTGAAAAACTGTTTTTT
once	TRBV5-5	TRBJ2-1	NA	CASNDRYNEQFF	TGTGCCAGCAACGACAGGTACAATGAGCAGTTCTTC
NA	TRBV4-2	TRBJ1-1	NA	CASSQVGWGEPEAFF	TGTGCCAGCAGCCAAGTAGGGTGGGGGGAGCCTGAAGCTTTCTTT
NA	TRBV28	TRBJ1-1	NA	CASRNHREALIAFF	TGTGCCAGCAGGAACCACAGGGAGGCACTGATCGCTTTCTTT
NA	TRBV21-1	TRBJ2-5	NA	CASSSDRGPLETQYF	TGTGCCAGCAGCAGTGACAGGGGGCCTCTAGAGACCCAGTACTTC
NA	TRBV20-1	TRBJ1-1	NA	CSCGIYTEAFF	TGCAGTTGCGGGATTTACACTGAAGCTTTCTTT
NA	TRBV6-5	TRBJ1-2	NA	CASARGAFYGYTF	TGTGCCAGCGCTCGGGGGGCCTTCTATGGCTACACCTTC
NA	TRBV28	TRBJ1-2	NA	CASTIFPYGYTF	TGTGCCAGCACTATATTTCCTTATGGCTACACCTTC
NA	TRBV2	TRBJ2-7	NA	CASRGTWGERNLVLHEQYF	TGTGCCAGCAGAGGGACTTGGGGAGAAAGAAACCTTGTTCTGCACGAGCAGTACTTC
NA	TRBV7-2	TRBJ2-7	TRBD2	CASSPPAGLAAYEQYF	TGTGCCAGCAGCCCCCCTGCGGGACTAGCGGCCTACGAGCAGTACTTC
NA	TRBV15	TRBJ1-5	NA	CATSRQENRNQPQHF	TGTGCCACCAGCAGGCAGGAAAATAGGAATCAGCCCCAGCATTTT
NA	TRBV18	TRBJ2-7	NA	CASSPLNRGGEQYF	TGTGCCAGCTCACCACTGAACAGGGGAGGAGAGCAGTACTTC